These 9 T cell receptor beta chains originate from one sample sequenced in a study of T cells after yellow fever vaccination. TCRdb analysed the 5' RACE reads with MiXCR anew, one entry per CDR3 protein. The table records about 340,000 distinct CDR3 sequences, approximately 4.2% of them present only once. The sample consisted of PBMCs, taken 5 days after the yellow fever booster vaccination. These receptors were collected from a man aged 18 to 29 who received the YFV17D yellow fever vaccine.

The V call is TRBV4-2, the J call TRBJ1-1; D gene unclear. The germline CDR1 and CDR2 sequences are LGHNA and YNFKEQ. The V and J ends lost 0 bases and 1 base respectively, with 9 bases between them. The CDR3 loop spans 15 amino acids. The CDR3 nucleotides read TGTGCCAGCAGCCAAGAATGGCTGGGGAACACTGAAGCTTTCTTT. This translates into CASSQEWLGNTEAFF.

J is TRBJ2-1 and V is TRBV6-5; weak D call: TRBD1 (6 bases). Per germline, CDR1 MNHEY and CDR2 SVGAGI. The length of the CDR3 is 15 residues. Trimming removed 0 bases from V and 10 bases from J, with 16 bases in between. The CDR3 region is CASSYSSGAPREQFF. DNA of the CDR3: TGTGCCAGCAGTTACTCGTCAGGGGCCCCGAGAGAGCAGTTCTTC.

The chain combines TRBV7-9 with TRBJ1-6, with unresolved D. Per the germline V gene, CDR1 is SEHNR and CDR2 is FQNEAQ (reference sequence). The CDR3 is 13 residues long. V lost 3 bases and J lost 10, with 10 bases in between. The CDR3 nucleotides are TGTGCCAGCAGCTTCGTAACACAGTCACCCCTCCACTTT. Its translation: CASSFVTQSPLHF.

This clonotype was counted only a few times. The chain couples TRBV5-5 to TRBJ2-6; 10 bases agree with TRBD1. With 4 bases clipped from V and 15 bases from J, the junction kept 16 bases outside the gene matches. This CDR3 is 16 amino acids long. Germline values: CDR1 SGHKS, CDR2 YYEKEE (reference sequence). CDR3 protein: CASSALTSDRGRGLTF. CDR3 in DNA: TGTGCCAGCAGCGCTTTGACCAGTGACAGGGGGCGCGGCCTGACTTTC.

CDR3 DNA: TGTGCCAGCAGCCTCGCGCCCAATGGGCTTGGCTACACCTTC. It is translated as CASSLAPNGLGYTF. The rearrangement joins TRBV7-3 to TRBJ1-2; D is ambiguous. In germline, CDR1 is SGHTA, CDR2 FQGTGA. The germline V and J ends were trimmed by 5 bases and 7 bases, with 17 bases remaining between them. The CDR3 sequence is 14 residues long.

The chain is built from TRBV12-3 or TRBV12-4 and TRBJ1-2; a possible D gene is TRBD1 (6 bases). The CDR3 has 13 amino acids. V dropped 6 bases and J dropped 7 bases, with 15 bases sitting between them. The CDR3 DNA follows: TGTGCCAGCAGCCCCTACACAGGGCTTGGCTACACCTTC. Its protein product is CASSPYTGLGYTF.

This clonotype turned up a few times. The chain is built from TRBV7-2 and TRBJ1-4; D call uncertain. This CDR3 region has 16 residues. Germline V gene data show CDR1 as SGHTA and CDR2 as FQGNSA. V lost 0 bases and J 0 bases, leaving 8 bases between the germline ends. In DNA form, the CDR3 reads TGTGCCAGCAGCTTAGCTACAGCCGCAACTAATGAAAAACTGTTTTTT. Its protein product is CASSLATAATNEKLFF. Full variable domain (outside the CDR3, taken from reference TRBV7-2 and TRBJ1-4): GAGVSQSPSNKVTEKGKDVELRCDPISGHTALYWYRQSLGQGLEFLIYFQGNSAPDKSGLPSDRFSAERTGGSVSTLTIQRTQQEDSAVYLCASSLATAATNEKLFFGSGTQLSVL.

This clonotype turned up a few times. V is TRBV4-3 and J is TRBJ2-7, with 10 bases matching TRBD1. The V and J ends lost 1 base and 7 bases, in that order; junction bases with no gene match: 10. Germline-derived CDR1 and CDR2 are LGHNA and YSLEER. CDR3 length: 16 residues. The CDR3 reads CASSQVPGQGTKEQYV. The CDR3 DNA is TGCGCCAGCAGCCAAGTACCGGGACAGGGGACAAAAGAGCAGTACGTC.

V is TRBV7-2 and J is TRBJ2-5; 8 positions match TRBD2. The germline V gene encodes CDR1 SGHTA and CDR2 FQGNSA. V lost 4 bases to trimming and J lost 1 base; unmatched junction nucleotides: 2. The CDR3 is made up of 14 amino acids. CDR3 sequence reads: CASSSGLGQETQYF. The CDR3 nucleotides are TGTGCCAGCAGCTCGGGACTAGGCCAAGAGACCCAGTACTTC.